Listed here is a single T cell receptor beta chain. A much larger clone lies one base from this, so it may be a read error. This sample is part of a study of blood T cells in healthy people across ages. The use of a sample-barcoded 5' primer and a J-beta primer mix characterized a second PCR of about 7 to 12 cycles. TCRdb passed the 5' RACE reads through MiXCR, listing each CDR3 protein once. The table has 900,000 to 950,000 distinct CDR3 sequences, roughly 29% seen once. There are 12 residues in the CDR3. Germline V CDR1 and CDR2: MNHNY, SVGAGI (reference sequence). These data also featured in a second study, about T cells of mothers and their children.

The chain is built from TRBV6-6 and TRBJ2-5, with D hard to call. The end of the DNA fits TRBJ2-7 better, so the J call may be wrong. The sequence was collected from a woman aged 40 to 50 in good health. The sample consisted of blood. For the CDR3, the DNA is TGTGCCAGCGGTTACGGATTCTCCGAGCAGTACTTC. Translating it yields CASGYGFSEQYF.